Given below is one TCR beta chain in context. As yet, its antigen is unknown. This CDR3 is 16 amino acids long. Germline assignment: CDR1 MNHEY and CDR2 SMNVEV (reference sequence). V shed 3 bases, J shed 3 bases, and the junction held 7 bases outside the gene matches. The data originate from a study of graft-versus-host responses after intestinal transplantation. The overall study: Anti-thymocyte globulin induction, then tacrolimus and steroids for two to four years, went to all recipients.

This table comes from immunoSEQ multiplex PCR, and its TCRdb copy is limited to in-frame clones, with some not included. Here the sample spans over 45,000 clones, approximately 88% being singletons. The genes are TRBV27 and TRBJ1-1, with 10 bases matching TRBD1. Sequences were derived from unstimulated CD4+ T cells sorted from spleen or lymph node cells, sampled before transplant. This TCR derives from a human donor who was the organ donor for an intestinal transplant. CDR3 nucleotides: TGTGCCAGCAGTTTGGACAGGGGGTGGGTGTACACTGAAGCTTTCTTT. Translation gives CASSLDRGWVYTEAFF.